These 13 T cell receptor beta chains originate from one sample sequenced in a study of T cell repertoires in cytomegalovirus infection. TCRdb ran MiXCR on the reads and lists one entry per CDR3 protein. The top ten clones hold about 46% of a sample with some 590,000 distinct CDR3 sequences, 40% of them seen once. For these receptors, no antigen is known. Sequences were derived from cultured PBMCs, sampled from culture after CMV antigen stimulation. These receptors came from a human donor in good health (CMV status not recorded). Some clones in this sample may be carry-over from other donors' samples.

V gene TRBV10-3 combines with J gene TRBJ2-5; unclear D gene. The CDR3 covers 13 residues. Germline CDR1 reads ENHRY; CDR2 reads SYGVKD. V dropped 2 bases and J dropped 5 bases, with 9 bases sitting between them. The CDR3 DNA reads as TGTGCCATCAGTGAGCCGGGTGGGGAGACCCAGTACTTC. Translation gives CAISEPGGETQYF.

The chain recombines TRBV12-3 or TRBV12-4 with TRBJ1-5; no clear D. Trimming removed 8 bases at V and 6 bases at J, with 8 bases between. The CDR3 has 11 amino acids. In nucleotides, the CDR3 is TGTGCCAGCGGGCCCGGTCAGCCCCAGCATTTT. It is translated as CASGPGQPQHF.

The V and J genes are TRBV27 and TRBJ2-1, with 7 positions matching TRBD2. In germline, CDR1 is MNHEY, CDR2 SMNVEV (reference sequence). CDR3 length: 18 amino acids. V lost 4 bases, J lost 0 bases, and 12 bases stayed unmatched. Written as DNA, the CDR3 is TGTGCCAGCAGTTCTAGCGGCCGTATTCTCGGCTCCTACAATGAGCAGTTCTTC. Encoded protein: CASSSSGRILGSYNEQFF.

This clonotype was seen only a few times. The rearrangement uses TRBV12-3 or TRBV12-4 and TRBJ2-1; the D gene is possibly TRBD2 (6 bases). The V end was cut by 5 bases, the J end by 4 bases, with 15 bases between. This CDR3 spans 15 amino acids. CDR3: CASSAPGLGYNEQFF. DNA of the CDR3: TGTGCCAGCAGTGCACCGGGACTGGGATACAATGAGCAGTTCTTC.

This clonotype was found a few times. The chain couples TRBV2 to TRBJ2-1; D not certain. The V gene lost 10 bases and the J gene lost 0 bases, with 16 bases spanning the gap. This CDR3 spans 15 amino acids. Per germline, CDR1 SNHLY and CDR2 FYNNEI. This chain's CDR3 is CATILKGSSYNEQFF. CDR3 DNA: TGTGCCACCATTCTTAAGGGAAGCTCCTACAATGAGCAGTTCTTC.

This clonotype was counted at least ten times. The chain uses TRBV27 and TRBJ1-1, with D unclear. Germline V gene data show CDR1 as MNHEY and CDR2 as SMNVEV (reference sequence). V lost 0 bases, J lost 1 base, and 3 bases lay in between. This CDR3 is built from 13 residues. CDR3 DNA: TGTGCCAGCAGTTTATCACCGAACACTGAAGCTTTCTTT. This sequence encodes CASSLSPNTEAFF.

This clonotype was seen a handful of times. The CDR3 protein is CASSLAGPLLGQFF. The CDR3 DNA is TGTGCCAGCAGCTTGGCCGGGCCCCTATTGGGGCAGTTCTTC. V gene TRBV7-2 combines with J gene TRBJ2-1; no firm D call. The V and J ends lost 3 bases and 12 bases respectively, with 18 bases between them. Germline CDR1 and CDR2: SGHTA and FQGNSA. The length of the CDR3 is 14 residues.

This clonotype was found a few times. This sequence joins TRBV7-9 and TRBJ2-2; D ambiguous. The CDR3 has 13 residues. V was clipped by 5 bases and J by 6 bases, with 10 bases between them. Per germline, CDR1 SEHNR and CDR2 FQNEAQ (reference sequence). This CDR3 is CASSPGPPGELFF. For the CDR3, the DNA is TGTGCCAGCAGCCCCGGTCCCCCCGGGGAGCTGTTTTTT. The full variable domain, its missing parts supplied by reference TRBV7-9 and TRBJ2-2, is DTGVSQNPRHKITKRGQNVTFRCDPISEHNRLYWYRQTLGQGPEFLTYFQNEAQLEKSRLLSDRFSAERPKGSFSTLEIQRTEQGDSAMYLCASSPGPPGELFFGEGSRLTVL.

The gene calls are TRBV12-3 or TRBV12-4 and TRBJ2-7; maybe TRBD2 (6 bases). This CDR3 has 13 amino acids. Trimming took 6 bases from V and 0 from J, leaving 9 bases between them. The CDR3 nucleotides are TGTGCCAGCAGGGGGGGTAGCTCCTACGAGCAGTACTTC. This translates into CASRGGSSYEQYF.

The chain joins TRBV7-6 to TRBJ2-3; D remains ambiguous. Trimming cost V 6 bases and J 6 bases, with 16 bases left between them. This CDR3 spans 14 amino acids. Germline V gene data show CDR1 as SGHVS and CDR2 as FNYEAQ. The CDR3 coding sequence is TGTGCCAGCAGGGGCCTGGAAGCCGGGGATACGCAGTATTTT. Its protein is CASRGLEAGDTQYF. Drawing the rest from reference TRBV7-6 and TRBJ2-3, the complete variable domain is GAGVSQSPRYKVTKRGQDVALRCDPISGHVSLYWYRQALGQGPEFLTYFNYEAQQDKSGLPNDRFSAERPEGSISTLTIQRTEQRDSAMYRCASRGLEAGDTQYFGPGTRLTVL.

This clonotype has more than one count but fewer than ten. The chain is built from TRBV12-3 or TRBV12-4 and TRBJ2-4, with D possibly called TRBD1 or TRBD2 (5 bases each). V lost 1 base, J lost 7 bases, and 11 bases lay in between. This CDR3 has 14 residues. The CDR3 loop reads CASSLGGRSNIQYF. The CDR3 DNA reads TGTGCCAGCAGTTTAGGGGGGAGAAGCAACATTCAGTACTTC.

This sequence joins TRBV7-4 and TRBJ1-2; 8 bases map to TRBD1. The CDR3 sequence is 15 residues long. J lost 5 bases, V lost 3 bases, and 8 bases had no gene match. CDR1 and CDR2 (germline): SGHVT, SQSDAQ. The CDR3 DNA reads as TGTGCCAGCAGCTTCGAGACAGGGGAAGCGTATGGCTACACCTTC. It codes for CASSFETGEAYGYTF.

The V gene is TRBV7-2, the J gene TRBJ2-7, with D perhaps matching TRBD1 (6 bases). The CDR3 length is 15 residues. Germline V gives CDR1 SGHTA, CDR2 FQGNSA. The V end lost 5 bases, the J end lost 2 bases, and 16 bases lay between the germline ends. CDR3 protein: CASSRTVGPTYEQYF. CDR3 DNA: TGTGCCAGCAGCCGGACAGTGGGACCAACCTACGAGCAGTACTTC.